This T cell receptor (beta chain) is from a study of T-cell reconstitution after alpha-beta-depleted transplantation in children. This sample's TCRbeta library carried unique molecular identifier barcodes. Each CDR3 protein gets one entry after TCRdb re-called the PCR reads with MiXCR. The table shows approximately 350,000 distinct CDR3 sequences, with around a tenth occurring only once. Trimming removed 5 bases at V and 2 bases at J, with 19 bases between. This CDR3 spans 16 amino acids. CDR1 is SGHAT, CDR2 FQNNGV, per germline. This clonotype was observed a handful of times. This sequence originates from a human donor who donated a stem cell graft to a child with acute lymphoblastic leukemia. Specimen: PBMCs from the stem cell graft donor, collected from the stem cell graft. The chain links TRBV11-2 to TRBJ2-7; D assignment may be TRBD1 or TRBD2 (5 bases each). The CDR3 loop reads CASSPIQGRGPYEQYF. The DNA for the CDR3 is TGTGCCAGCAGCCCGATCCAGGGAAGGGGACCCTACGAGCAGTACTTC.